Listed here are 16 T cell receptor beta chains from one sample, sequenced in a study of T cells in Graves' hyperthyroidism and ophthalmopathy. Using RNA transcripts as the source, TCR beta CDR3 regions were amplified. First-round RT-PCR targeting the TCR CDR3 was performed with the HTBI primer set. TCRdb ran MiXCR on the multiplex PCR reads and lists one entry per CDR3 protein. The sample includes about 600,000 distinct CDR3 sequences, approximately 15% of them seen just once. The sequencing sample was made of blood. Source of these receptors: a woman in her fifties or sixties with Graves' ophthalmopathy.

This clonotype was observed at least ten times. This chain links TRBV7-9 with TRBJ2-3; D not certain. The germline CDR1 and CDR2 sequences are SEHNR and FQNEAQ (reference sequence). This CDR3 spans 14 amino acids. The V gene lost 2 bases and the J gene lost 1 base, with 7 bases spanning the gap. CDR3 sequence reads: CASSLMWGTDTQYF. The CDR3 bases are TGTGCCAGCAGCTTAATGTGGGGCACAGATACGCAGTATTTT.

This clonotype was counted a single time. A much larger clone differs from this one at a single base, so this may be a read error. The J gene is TRBJ2-1, the V gene TRBV30, with 11 nucleotides matching TRBD2. Germline lookup yields CDR1 GTSNPN and CDR2 SVGIG (reference sequence). The CDR3 totals 14 residues. Losses at the gene ends were 6 bases for V and 12 bases for J; bases not matched to a gene: 13. CDR3 in DNA: TGTGCCTGTTCTGGACTAGCGGGCGGTCGCGGGCAGTTCTTC. It translates to CACSGLAGGRGQFF.

This clonotype came up many times. The genes are TRBV20-1 and TRBJ1-4; tentative D call: TRBD1 (6 bases). The CDR3 is 12 residues long. The germline V gene encodes CDR1 DFQATT and CDR2 SNEGSKA (reference sequence). CDR3 in amino acids: CRIGGRGEKLFF. CDR3 in DNA: TGCAGGATAGGGGGAAGAGGTGAAAAACTGTTTTTT.

This chain joins TRBV6-1 and TRBJ1-4; TRBD1 matches 7 bases. This CDR3 has 15 residues. V gave up 6 bases and J gave up 1 base; unmatched junction bases: 5. Germline V CDR1 and CDR2: MNHNS, SASEGT. The CDR3, as DNA: TGTGCCAGCAGACCTCAGGGGGGAACTAATGAAAAACTGTTTTTT. Translation: CASRPQGGTNEKLFF.

The count of this clonotype is one. The CDR3 reads CASSDLTSGSSSDNEQFF. For the CDR3, the DNA is TGTGCCAGCAGTGACCTGACTAGCGGGAGTAGTAGCGACAATGAGCAGTTCTTC. The rearrangement links TRBV6-4 to TRBJ2-1, with 12 bases lining up with TRBD2. CDR3 length equals 18 residues. In germline, CDR1 is MRHNA, CDR2 SNTAGT. J lost 5 bases, V lost 2 bases, and 10 bases had no gene match.

This clonotype was counted at least ten times. This sequence joins TRBV30 and TRBJ2-1, with 11 bases fitting TRBD2. Germline V gives CDR1 GTSNPN, CDR2 SVGIG (reference sequence). V lost 1 base to trimming and J lost 9 bases; unmatched junction nucleotides: 11. The CDR3 is 16 residues long. CDR3 protein: CAWSAQTSGKSGEQFF. The DNA for the CDR3 is TGTGCCTGGAGTGCCCAGACTAGCGGGAAGTCGGGTGAGCAGTTCTTC.

This clonotype was observed once. The rearrangement links TRBV6-1 to TRBJ1-5, with D perhaps matching TRBD1 (6 bases). CDR3 length: 16 amino acids. Looked up from germline, CDR1 is MNHNS and CDR2 is SASEGT. Trimming removed 6 bases from V and 0 bases from J, with 15 bases in between. CDR3 loop: CASSGTHLYSNQPQHF. The CDR3 DNA reads TGTGCCAGCAGCGGGACACACCTTTATAGCAATCAGCCCCAGCATTTT.

There are a few counts of this clonotype. The V call is TRBV12-3 or TRBV12-4, the J call TRBJ2-5; D is ambiguous. This CDR3 spans 14 amino acids. Trimming cost V 1 base and J 2 bases, with 8 bases left between them. CDR3 region: CASSLVGRQETQYF. The CDR3 DNA reads as TGTGCCAGCAGTTTAGTAGGCAGGCAAGAGACCCAGTACTTC.

This clonotype has a count of ten or more. The rearrangement joins TRBV3-1 to TRBJ2-3; 9 bases align to TRBD1. J lost 4 bases, V lost 4 bases, and 6 bases had no gene match. Germline V gives CDR1 LGHDT, CDR2 YNNKEL (reference sequence). CDR3 size: 15 residues. The CDR3 nucleotides read TGTGCCAGCAGCCGCGGACAGGGGTTGGCAGATACGCAGTATTTT. Its protein is CASSRGQGLADTQYF.

There are many counts of this clonotype. The gene calls are TRBV20-1 and TRBJ2-2; D is unresolved. V lost 0 bases to trimming and J lost 7 bases, with 3 bases between them. The CDR3 has 11 amino acids. The V gene's germline CDR1 is DFQATT and CDR2 SNEGSKA (reference sequence). In nucleotides, the CDR3 is TGCAGTGCTAGAGAAAGCGGGGAGCTGTTTTTT. Translation: CSARESGELFF.

In this sample, this clonotype turned up many times. V and J are TRBV28 and TRBJ2-4; 7 nucleotides match TRBD1. Germline loops: CDR1 MDHEN, CDR2 SYDVKM. This CDR3 has 16 residues. The V gene end was trimmed by 2 bases and the J gene end by 1 base; junction bases not matched to a gene: 5. In nucleotides, the CDR3 is TGTGCCAGCAGTTTAATGACAGGGTACGCCAAAAACATTCAGTACTTC. Residues: CASSLMTGYAKNIQYF.

The genes are TRBV15 and TRBJ1-2; D not resolved. The length of the CDR3 is 12 residues. The V end was cut by 0 bases, the J end by 7 bases, with 6 bases between. Per germline, CDR1 LNHNV and CDR2 YYDKDF (reference sequence). CDR3 residues: CATSRDRGGYTF. The CDR3, as DNA: TGTGCCACCAGCAGAGATCGAGGTGGCTACACCTTC.

In this sample, this clonotype turned up a few times. The rearrangement joins TRBV10-3 to TRBJ2-2, with a tentative D call TRBD2 (6 bases). Germline V lookup: CDR1 ENHRY, CDR2 SYGVKD. V was shortened by 3 bases and J by 2 bases, with 16 bases between the two germline ends. The CDR3 extends over 17 amino acids. This chain's CDR3 is CAISELPGLLNTGELFF. For the CDR3, the DNA is TGTGCCATCAGTGAACTTCCGGGACTCTTAAACACCGGGGAGCTGTTTTTT.

This clonotype has just a few counts. The chain uses TRBV28 and TRBJ2-6; D might be TRBD2 (5 bases). The CDR3 totals 14 residues. V lost 7 bases and J 4 bases, leaving 11 bases between the germline ends. CDR1 is MDHEN and CDR2 is SYDVKM in the germline V gene. The CDR3 protein is CASTRGSGANVLTF. The CDR3 nucleotides are TGTGCCAGCACCCGCGGGTCCGGGGCCAACGTCCTGACTTTC.

V usage is TRBV4-3 and J usage is TRBJ2-7; no reliable D call. CDR1 is LGHNA and CDR2 is YSLEER in the germline V gene. This CDR3 has 16 residues. Between the trimmed V and J ends, which lost 0 bases and 5 bases, there was a span of 17 bases. The CDR3 is CASSQDIRGRLNEQYF. The CDR3 DNA follows: TGCGCCAGCAGCCAAGATATAAGAGGAAGATTGAACGAGCAGTACTTC.

This clonotype showed up many times. The chain carries TRBV12-5 and TRBJ2-5; 11 bases agree with TRBD2. In germline, CDR1 is LGHNT, CDR2 FRNRAP. The CDR3 covers 16 residues. V was pared by 1 base and J by 2 bases, with 3 bases of the junction left unmatched. CDR3 loop: CASGLGSGGGQETQYF. The CDR3 region has the DNA TGTGCTAGTGGTTTGGGTAGCGGGGGGGGACAAGAGACCCAGTACTTC.